This T cell receptor (beta chain) was found in a study of neoadjuvant anti-PD-1 for oral cavity cancer. The study, taken as a whole, reports: Larger post-treatment preexisting tumor clones tracked with greater tumor shrinkage.

Clones were sequenced by immunoSEQ multiplex PCR, and TCRdb holds only the in-frame ones, with some missing. The table lists some 7,100 clones, approximately 54% of them singletons, with 6% to 6.5% in the top ten. This clone was observed a handful of times. Its antigen is still unknown. This TCR derives from a person between 40 and 85 years old with oral cavity squamous cell carcinoma. This specimen was tumor tissue, taken before nivolumab (anti-PD-1) treatment.

This CDR3 reads CASSGEAGNSPLHF. The CDR3 DNA reads TGTGCCAGCAGTGGTGAGGCGGGAAATTCACCCCTCCACTTT. J is TRBJ1-6 and V is TRBV2, with D unresolved. This CDR3 region has 14 residues. V was pared by 4 bases and J by 7 bases, with 11 bases between. CDR1 and CDR2 (germline): SNHLY, FYNNEI.